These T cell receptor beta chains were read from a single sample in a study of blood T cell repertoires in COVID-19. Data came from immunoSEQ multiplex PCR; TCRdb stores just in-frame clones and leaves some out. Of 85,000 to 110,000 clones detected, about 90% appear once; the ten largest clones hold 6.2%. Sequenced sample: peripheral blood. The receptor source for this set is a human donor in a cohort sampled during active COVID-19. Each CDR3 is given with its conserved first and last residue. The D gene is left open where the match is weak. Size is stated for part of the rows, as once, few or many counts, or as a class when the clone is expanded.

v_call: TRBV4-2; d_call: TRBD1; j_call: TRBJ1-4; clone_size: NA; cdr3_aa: CASSQYGTGANSGEKLFF; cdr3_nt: TGTGCCAGCAGCCAATACGGGACAGGGGCCAATTCGGGCGAAAAACTGTTTTTT
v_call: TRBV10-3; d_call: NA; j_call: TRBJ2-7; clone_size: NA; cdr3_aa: CAGGAGTPYEQYF; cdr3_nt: TGTGCCGGCGGGGCAGGGACCCCCTACGAGCAGTACTTC
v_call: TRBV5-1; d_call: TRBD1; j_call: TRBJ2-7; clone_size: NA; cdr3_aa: CASSSGTGWYEQYF; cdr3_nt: TGCGCCAGCAGCTCCGGGACAGGGTGGTACGAGCAGTACTTC
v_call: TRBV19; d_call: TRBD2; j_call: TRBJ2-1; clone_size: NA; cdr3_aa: CASSRLAGDLLNEQFF; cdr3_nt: TGTGCCAGTAGTAGACTAGCGGGCGACCTACTCAATGAGCAGTTCTTC
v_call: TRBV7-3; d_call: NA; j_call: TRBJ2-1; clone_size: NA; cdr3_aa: CASSASGTDPYNEQFF; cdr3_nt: TGTGCCAGCAGCGCAAGCGGCACCGACCCCTACAATGAGCAGTTCTTC
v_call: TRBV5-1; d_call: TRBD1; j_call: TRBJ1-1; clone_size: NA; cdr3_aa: CASSRDRAGAEAFF; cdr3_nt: TGCGCCAGCAGCCGCGACAGGGCAGGGGCTGAAGCTTTCTTT
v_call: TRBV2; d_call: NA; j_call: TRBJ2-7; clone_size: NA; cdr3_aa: CASTPLLPSYEQYF; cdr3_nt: TGTGCCAGCACCCCACTTTTACCTTCCTACGAGCAGTACTTC
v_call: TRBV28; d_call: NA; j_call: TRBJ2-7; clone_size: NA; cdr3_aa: CASKVPGTYEQYF; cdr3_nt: TGTGCCAGCAAGGTTCCAGGGACCTACGAGCAGTACTTC
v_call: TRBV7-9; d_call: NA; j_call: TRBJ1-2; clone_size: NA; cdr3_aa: CASSLEAANYGYTF; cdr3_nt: TGTGCCAGCAGCTTAGAGGCGGCTAACTATGGCTACACCTTC
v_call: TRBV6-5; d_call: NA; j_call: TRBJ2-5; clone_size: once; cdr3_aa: CASNSRNQETQYF; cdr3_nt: TGTGCCAGCAACTCTAGAAACCAAGAGACCCAGTACTTC
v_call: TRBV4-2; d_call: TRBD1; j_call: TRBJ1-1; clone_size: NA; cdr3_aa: CASSQRGQGFTEAFF; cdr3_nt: TGTGCCAGCAGCCAGAGGGGACAGGGGTTCACTGAAGCTTTCTTT
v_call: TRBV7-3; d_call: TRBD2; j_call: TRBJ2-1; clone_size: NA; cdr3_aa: CASSPAGGSGRLYNEQFF; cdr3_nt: TGTGCCAGCAGCCCCGCGGGGGGTAGCGGGAGGCTCTACAATGAGCAGTTCTTC